This is a list of T cell receptor beta chains from one sample in a study of OX40 agonist ivuxolimab in advanced cancers. Using immunoSEQ multiplex PCR, the repertoire was profiled, and TCRdb retains in-frame clones only, with some absent. In the table there are over 85,000 clones, roughly nine tenths of which are singletons. This specimen was CD4+ or CD8+ T cells sorted from blood, taken in a trial of the OX40 agonist ivuxolimab. These receptors all come from an adult with an advanced solid tumor such as melanoma, head and neck, liver or kidney cancer. Both conserved end residues are part of each CDR3. Each record gives: V gene, J gene, clone size, D gene, CDR3 length, CDR3 DNA, CDR3 protein. D genes are given only for firm matches. Some rows have no size entry. The others give once, few or many, or a class for an expanded clone.

>TRBV5-4|TRBJ1-2|.|TRBD1|15
TGTGCCAGCAGTTTCACTCCGGGACAGTCATATGGCTACACCTTC
CASSFTPGQSYGYTF
>TRBV11-1|TRBJ2-2|once|.|14
TGTGCCAGCAGCCACTGGTCGAACACCGGGGAGCTGTTTTTT
CASSHWSNTGELFF
>TRBV11-3|TRBJ2-5|.|TRBD2|16
TGTGCCAGCAGCTTATTTACTAGCGGGGGGTTGGAGACCCAGTACTTC
CASSLFTSGGLETQYF
>TRBV27|TRBJ1-2|.|.|14
TGTGCCAGCAGTTTGCGAAGGGACCTAGACGGCTACACCTTC
CASSLRRDLDGYTF
>TRBV16|TRBJ1-2|.|.|12
TGTGCCAGCAGCCAATCGGGGAGGGGCTACACCTTC
CASSQSGRGYTF
>TRBV6-5|TRBJ2-3|.|.|12
TGTGCCAGCAGCCCTAATTCAGATACGCAGTATTTT
CASSPNSDTQYF
>TRBV14|TRBJ1-1|.|.|12
TGTGCCAGCAGCCAAGATTACGGGGAAGCTTTCTTT
CASSQDYGEAFF
>TRBV28|TRBJ2-7|few|.|14
TGTGCCAGCAGGTTGGGGGCGCCCACCTACGAGCAGTACTTC
CASRLGAPTYEQYF
>TRBV2|TRBJ1-5|few|.|14
TGTGCCAGCAGTGAAAGGGCAGGGGATCAGCCCCAGCATTTT
CASSERAGDQPQHF
>TRBV5-5|TRBJ2-1|.|.|15
TGTGCCAGCAGCCGTGGGAGTGACAGGCTCAATGAGCAGTTCTTC
CASSRGSDRLNEQFF
>TRBV6-4|TRBJ1-1|few|.|13
TGTGCCAGCAGTGCACAGGGGAACACTGAAGCTTTCTTT
CASSAQGNTEAFF
>TRBV11-2|TRBJ2-2|.|.|16
TGTGCCAGCAGCCCCCAGTGGAGCGGAAACACCGGGGAGCTGTTTTTT
CASSPQWSGNTGELFF
>TRBV6-1|TRBJ1-1|.|.|18
TGTGCCAGCAGTGAAATCCCATTAGGGGGGGGTGGTGGCACTGAAGCTTTCTTT
CASSEIPLGGGGGTEAFF
>TRBV19|TRBJ1-3|.|TRBD1|15
TGTGCCAGTAGTAAACAGGACAGGGTTGGAAACACCATATATTTT
CASSKQDRVGNTIYF
>TRBV7-9|TRBJ1-3|once|.|15
TGTGCCAGCAGCCAAAACCGGAACTCTGGAAACACCATATATTTT
CASSQNRNSGNTIYF
>TRBV6-5|TRBJ1-1|once|.|13
TGTGCCAGCAGTCCAGGGAGGAACACTGAAGCTTTCTTT
CASSPGRNTEAFF
>TRBV4-1|TRBJ1-1|.|.|15
TGCGCCAGCAGGCAGGGCCCAGTAATGAACACTGAAGCTTTCTTT
CASRQGPVMNTEAFF
>TRBV7-2|TRBJ1-1|.|.|15
TGTGCCAGCAGCTTAGTCGGAGGGAAGGGCACTGAAGCTTTCTTT
CASSLVGGKGTEAFF
>TRBV6-5|TRBJ2-3|.|TRBD1|14
TGTGCCAGCAGGGCGGACAGGGGAAGAGATACGCAGTATTTT
CASRADRGRDTQYF
>TRBV7-6|TRBJ2-7|once|.|14
TGTGCCAGCAACCCACTAGGCTCAGGCTACGAGCAGTACTTC
CASNPLGSGYEQYF
>TRBV12-5|TRBJ2-1|.|.|11
TGTGCTAGTCGAGGGTACAATGAGCAGTTCTTC
CASRGYNEQFF
>TRBV19|TRBJ1-1|.|.|14
TGTGCCAGTAGTATCATAGGGGTAAGGGCTGAAGCTTTCTTT
CASSIIGVRAEAFF
>TRBV6-6|TRBJ1-5|.|.|12
TGTGCCAGCCTACCGAGGGATCAGCCCCAGCATTTT
CASLPRDQPQHF
>TRBV21-1|TRBJ1-1|.|.|17
TGTGCCAGCAGCAATTATTCAGGCGGACAGGGGGGCACTGAAGCTTTCTTT
CASSNYSGGQGGTEAFF
>TRBV25-1|TRBJ1-4|.|TRBD1|14
TGTGCCAGCAGCGCCGGGACAGGGGGCGAAAAACTGTTTTTT
CASSAGTGGEKLFF
>TRBV19|TRBJ2-7|.|.|11
TGTGCCAGTAGGGATTTGTACGAGCAGTACTTC
CASRDLYEQYF
>TRBV15|TRBJ1-2|.|.|14
TGTGCCACCAGCAGAGATAGCGGCAGCTATGGCTACACCTTC
CATSRDSGSYGYTF
>TRBV5-1|TRBJ1-2|.|TRBD1|13
TGCGCCAGCAGCGCACAGGGGAACTATGGCTACACCTTC
CASSAQGNYGYTF
>TRBV4-1|TRBJ1-5|.|.|15
TGCGCCAGCAGCCAAGATCGGGAACTCCTGTGGCCCCAGCATTTT
CASSQDRELLWPQHF
>TRBV6-6|TRBJ1-1|.|.|13
TGTGCCAGCAGGGGCGAGGGCGGAACTGAAGCTTTCTTT
CASRGEGGTEAFF
>TRBV7-9|TRBJ1-1|.|TRBD1|14
TGTGCCAGCAGCCTCCGACAGGGTGACACTGAAGCTTTCTTT
CASSLRQGDTEAFF
>TRBV5-1|TRBJ2-1|.|TRBD2|16
TGCGCCAGCAGCCTCCCTAGCGGGAGTGGTTACAATGAGCAGTTCTTC
CASSLPSGSGYNEQFF
>TRBV10-3|TRBJ1-2|.|TRBD1|15
TGTGCCATCAGTGAGGGGACAGGAGCCATCTATGGCTACACCTTC
CAISEGTGAIYGYTF
>TRBV7-9|TRBJ2-7|few|.|13
TGTGCCAGCAGCTTTGGGGGGCTGAGCGAGCAGTACTTC
CASSFGGLSEQYF
>TRBV5-1|TRBJ2-3|once|TRBD1|15
TGCGCCAGCAGCACTTCGGGACAGGGCACAGATACGCAGTATTTT
CASSTSGQGTDTQYF
>TRBV7-7|TRBJ2-2|.|.|16
TGTGCTAGCAGCTCACAGCGGAGCGCGAACACCGGGGAGCTGTTTTTT
CASSSQRSANTGELFF
>TRBV9|TRBJ1-6|.|.|14
TGTGCCAGCAGCCCTACTCCTGGTAATTCACCCCTCCACTTT
CASSPTPGNSPLHF
>TRBV6-5|TRBJ1-1|few|.|13
TGTGCCAGCAGTTACGGAGGGAGCACTGAAGCTTTCTTT
CASSYGGSTEAFF